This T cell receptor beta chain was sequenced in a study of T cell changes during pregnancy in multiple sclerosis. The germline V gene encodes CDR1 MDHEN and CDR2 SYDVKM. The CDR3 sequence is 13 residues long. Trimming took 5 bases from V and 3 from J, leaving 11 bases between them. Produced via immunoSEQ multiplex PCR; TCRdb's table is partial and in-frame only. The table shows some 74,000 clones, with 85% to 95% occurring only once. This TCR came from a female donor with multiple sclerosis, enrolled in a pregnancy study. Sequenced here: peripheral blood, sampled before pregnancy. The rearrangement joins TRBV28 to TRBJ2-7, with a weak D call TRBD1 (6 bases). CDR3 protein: CASSGTPHYEQYF. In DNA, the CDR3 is TGTGCCAGCAGTGGGACACCTCACTACGAGCAGTACTTC.